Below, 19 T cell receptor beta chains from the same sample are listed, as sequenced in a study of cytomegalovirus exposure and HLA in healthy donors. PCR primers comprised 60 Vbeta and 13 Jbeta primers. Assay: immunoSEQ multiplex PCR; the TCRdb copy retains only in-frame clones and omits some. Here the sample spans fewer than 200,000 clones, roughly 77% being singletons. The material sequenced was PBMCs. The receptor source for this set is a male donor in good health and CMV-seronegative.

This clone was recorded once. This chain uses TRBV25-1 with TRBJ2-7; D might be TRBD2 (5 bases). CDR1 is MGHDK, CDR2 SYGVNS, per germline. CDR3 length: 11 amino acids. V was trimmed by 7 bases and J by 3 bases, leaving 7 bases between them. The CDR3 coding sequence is TGTGCCAGCACGGCGGGCTACGAGCAGTACTTC. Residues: CASTAGYEQYF.

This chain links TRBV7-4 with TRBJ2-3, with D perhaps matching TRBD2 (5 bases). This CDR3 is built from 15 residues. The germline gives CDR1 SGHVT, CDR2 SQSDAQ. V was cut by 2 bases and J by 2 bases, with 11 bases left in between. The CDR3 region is CASSLTSPHTDTQYF. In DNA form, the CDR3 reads TGTGCCAGCAGCTTAACTAGTCCACACACAGATACGCAGTATTTT.

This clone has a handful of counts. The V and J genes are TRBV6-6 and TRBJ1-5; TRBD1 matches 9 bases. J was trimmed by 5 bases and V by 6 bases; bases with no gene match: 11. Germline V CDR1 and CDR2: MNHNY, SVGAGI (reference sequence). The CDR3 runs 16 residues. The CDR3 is CASSQPGQGSYQPQHF. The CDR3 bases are TGTGCCAGCAGCCAACCGGGACAGGGCTCCTATCAGCCCCAGCATTTT.

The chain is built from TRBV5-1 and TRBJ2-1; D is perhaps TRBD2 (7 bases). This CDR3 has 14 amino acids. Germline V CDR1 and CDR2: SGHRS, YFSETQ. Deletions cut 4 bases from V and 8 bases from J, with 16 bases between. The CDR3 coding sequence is TGCGCCAGCAGCGGGGGGGGCCTTTCCGATGAGCAGTTCTTC. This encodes CASSGGGLSDEQFF.

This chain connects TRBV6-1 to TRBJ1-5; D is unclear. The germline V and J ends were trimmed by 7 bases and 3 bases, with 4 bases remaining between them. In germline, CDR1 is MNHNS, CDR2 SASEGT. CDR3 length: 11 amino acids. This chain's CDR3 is CASTNNQPQHF. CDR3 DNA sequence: TGTGCCAGCACCAACAATCAGCCCCAGCATTTT.

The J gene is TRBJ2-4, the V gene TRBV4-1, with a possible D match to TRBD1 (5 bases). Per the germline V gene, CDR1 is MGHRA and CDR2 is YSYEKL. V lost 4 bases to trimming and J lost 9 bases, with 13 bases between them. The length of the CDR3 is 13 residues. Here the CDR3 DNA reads TGCGCCAGCAGCCGCGAGACAGAAAGCATTCAGTACTTC. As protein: CASSRETESIQYF.

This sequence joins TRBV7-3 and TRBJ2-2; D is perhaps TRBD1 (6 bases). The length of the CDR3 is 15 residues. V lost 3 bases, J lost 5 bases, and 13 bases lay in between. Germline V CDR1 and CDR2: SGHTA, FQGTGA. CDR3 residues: CASSLALGGTGELFF. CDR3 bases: TGTGCCAGCAGCTTGGCCCTAGGGGGAACCGGGGAGCTGTTTTTT.

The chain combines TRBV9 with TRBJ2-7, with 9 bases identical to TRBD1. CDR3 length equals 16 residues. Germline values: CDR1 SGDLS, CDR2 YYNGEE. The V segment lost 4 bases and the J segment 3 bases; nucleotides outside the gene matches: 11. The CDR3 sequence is CASSLLSTGGFYEQYF. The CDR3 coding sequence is TGTGCCAGCAGCTTGCTTTCCACAGGGGGCTTCTACGAGCAGTACTTC.

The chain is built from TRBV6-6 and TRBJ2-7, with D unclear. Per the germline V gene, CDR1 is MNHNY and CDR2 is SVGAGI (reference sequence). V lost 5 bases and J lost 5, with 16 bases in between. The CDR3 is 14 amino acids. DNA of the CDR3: TGTGCCAGCAGTCGATTGAGTCAAGTCCACGAGCAGTACTTC. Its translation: CASSRLSQVHEQYF.

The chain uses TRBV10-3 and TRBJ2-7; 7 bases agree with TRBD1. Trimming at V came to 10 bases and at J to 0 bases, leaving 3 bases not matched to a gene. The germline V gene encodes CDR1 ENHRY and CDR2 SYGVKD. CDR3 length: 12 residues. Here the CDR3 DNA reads TGTGCCACACGGACAGGCTCCTACGAGCAGTACTTC. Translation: CATRTGSYEQYF.

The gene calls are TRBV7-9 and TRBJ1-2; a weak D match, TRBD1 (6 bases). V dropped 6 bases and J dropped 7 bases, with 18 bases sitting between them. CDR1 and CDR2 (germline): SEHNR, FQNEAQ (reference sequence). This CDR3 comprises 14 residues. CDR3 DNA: TGTGCCAGCAGGCATGCTACAGGGAAGCCTGGCTACACCTTC. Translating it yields CASRHATGKPGYTF.

The CDR3 DNA reads as TGTGCCAGCAGCTTAGATGCGGGGATTGAGACCCAGTACTTC. It is translated as CASSLDAGIETQYF. J is TRBJ2-5 and V is TRBV11-2, with D maybe TRBD2 (6 bases). Germline loops: CDR1 SGHAT, CDR2 FQNNGV. The CDR3 extends over 14 amino acids. V lost 0 bases and J lost 5, with 10 bases in between.

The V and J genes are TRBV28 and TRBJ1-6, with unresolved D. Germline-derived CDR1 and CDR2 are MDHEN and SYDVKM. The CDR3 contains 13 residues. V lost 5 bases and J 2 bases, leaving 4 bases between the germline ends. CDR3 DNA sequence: TGTGCCAGCAGTCCAGCCTATAATTCACCCCTCCACTTT. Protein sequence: CASSPAYNSPLHF.

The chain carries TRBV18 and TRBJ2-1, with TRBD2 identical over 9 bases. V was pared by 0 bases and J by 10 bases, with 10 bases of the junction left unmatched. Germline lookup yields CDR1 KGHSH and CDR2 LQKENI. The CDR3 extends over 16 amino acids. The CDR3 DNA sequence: TGTGCCAGCTCACCACCGACTAGCGGATTCTGGGGGGAGCAGTTCTTC. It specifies CASSPPTSGFWGEQFF.

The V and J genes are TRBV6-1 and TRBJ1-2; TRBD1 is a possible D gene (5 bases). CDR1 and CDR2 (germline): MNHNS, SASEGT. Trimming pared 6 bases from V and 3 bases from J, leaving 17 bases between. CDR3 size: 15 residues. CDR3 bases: TGTGCCAGCAGCGGGGGGTACAGGCATGACTATGGCTACACCTTC. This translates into CASSGGYRHDYGYTF.

The CDR3, as DNA: TGTGCCTGGAGTGTAACGGTGAGCACTGAAGCTTTCTTT. It yields the protein CAWSVTVSTEAFF. The J gene is TRBJ1-1, the V gene TRBV30; D gene unclear. CDR3 size: 13 residues. Germline lookup yields CDR1 GTSNPN and CDR2 SVGIG (reference sequence). Trimming took off 0 bases at V and 4 bases at J, with 9 bases between the two ends.

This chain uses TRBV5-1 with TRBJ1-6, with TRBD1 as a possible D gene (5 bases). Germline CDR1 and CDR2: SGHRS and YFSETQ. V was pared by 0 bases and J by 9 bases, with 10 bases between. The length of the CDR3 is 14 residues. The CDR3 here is CASSLAGQGSPLHF. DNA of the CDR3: TGCGCCAGCAGCTTGGCAGGGCAGGGTTCACCCCTCCACTTT.

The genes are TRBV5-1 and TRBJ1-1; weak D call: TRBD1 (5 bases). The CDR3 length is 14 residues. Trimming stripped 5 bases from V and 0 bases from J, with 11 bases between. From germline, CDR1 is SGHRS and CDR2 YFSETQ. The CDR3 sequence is CASRPDNMNTEAFF. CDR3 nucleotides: TGCGCCAGCAGACCGGACAACATGAACACTGAAGCTTTCTTT.

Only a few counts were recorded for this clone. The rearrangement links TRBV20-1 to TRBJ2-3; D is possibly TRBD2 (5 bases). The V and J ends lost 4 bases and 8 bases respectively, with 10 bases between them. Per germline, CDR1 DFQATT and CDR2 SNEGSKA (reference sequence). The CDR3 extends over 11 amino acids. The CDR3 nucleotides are TGCAGTGCTAAGTTGGCGGGTACGCAGTATTTT. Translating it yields CSAKLAGTQYF.